Following are 26 T cell receptor beta chains from one sample sequenced in a study of technical replicates of blood from four donors. Sequencing was performed with immunoSEQ multiplex PCR; in TCRdb, only in-frame clones are kept and a portion is missing. Of about 15,000 clones in the sample, approximately 88% are singletons; the top ten hold around 12%. The sample consisted of PBMCs. The receptors here all came from a human donor in good health.

The rearrangement links TRBV4-2 to TRBJ2-7; the match to TRBD2 covers 8 bases. The trim removed 4 bases at V and 7 bases at J, leaving 15 bases unmatched. This CDR3 region has 16 residues. The V gene's germline CDR1 is LGHNA and CDR2 YNFKEQ. CDR3: CASSPSLSGSSREQYF. CDR3 nucleotide sequence: TGTGCCAGCAGCCCCTCGTTAAGCGGGAGCTCTAGAGAGCAGTACTTC.

The rearrangement joins TRBV27 to TRBJ1-1; tentative D call: TRBD1 (6 bases). The CDR3 runs to 14 residues. The germline V gene has CDR1 MNHEY and CDR2 SMNVEV (reference sequence). Trimming took off 2 bases at V and 8 bases at J, with 15 bases between the two ends. For the CDR3, the DNA is TGTGCCAGCAGTTTAAGGGCGGGGGGCTTCGAAGCTTTCTTT. It is translated as CASSLRAGGFEAFF.

V and J are TRBV19 and TRBJ2-1; 9 bases fit TRBD2. Per germline, CDR1 LNHDA and CDR2 SQIVND (reference sequence). The CDR3 extends over 16 amino acids. V gave up 6 bases and J gave up 2 bases; unmatched junction bases: 8. The CDR3 is CASRSSGDQAYNEQFF. The CDR3 nucleotides read TGTGCCAGTAGGTCTAGCGGGGACCAGGCCTACAATGAGCAGTTCTTC.

The chain employs TRBV30 and TRBJ1-2; 12 bases align to TRBD1. V dropped 4 bases and J dropped 7; count of bases not matched to a gene: 7. The CDR3 sequence is 14 residues long. CDR1 and CDR2 (germline): GTSNPN, SVGIG (reference sequence). In DNA, the CDR3 is TGTGCCTGGAACTACCGGGACAGGGGGCCTGGCTACACCTTC. Residues: CAWNYRDRGPGYTF. Together with reference TRBV30 and TRBJ1-2, the CDR3 gives the full variable domain: SQTIHQWPATLVQPVGSPLSLECTVEGTSNPNLYWYRQAAGRGLQLLFYSVGIGQISSEVPQNLSASRPQDRQFILSSKKLLLSDSGFYLCAWNYRDRGPGYTFGSGTRLTVV.

This chain connects TRBV27 to TRBJ1-2; D is possibly TRBD1 (6 bases). The CDR3 extends over 14 amino acids. V lost 6 bases to trimming and J lost 3 bases, with 14 bases between them. Germline V gene lookup returns CDR1 MNHEY and CDR2 SMNVEV (reference sequence). This CDR3 reads CASRKQGSYYGYTF. CDR3 DNA sequence: TGTGCCAGCAGGAAACAGGGATCCTACTATGGCTACACCTTC.

This clone was detected once. This chain joins TRBV5-1 and TRBJ1-1; D remains unclear. The CDR3 extends over 13 amino acids. Germline V gene data show CDR1 as SGHRS and CDR2 as YFSETQ. The ends were cut back, 4 bases at V and 0 bases at J, with 7 bases in the middle. CDR3 sequence reads: CASSGVMNTEAFF. CDR3 bases: TGCGCCAGCAGCGGAGTTATGAACACTGAAGCTTTCTTT. Full variable domain (missing parts from reference TRBV5-1 and TRBJ1-1): KAGVTQTPRYLIKTRGQQVTLSCSPISGHRSVSWYQQTPGQGLQFLFEYFSETQRNKGNFPGRFSGRQFSNSRSEMNVSTLELGDSALYLCASSGVMNTEAFFGQGTRLTVV.

The rearrangement uses TRBV27 and TRBJ2-7; 8 bases map to TRBD2. V dropped 6 bases and J dropped 1; count of bases not matched to a gene: 8. Germline CDR1 and CDR2: MNHEY and SMNVEV (reference sequence). The CDR3 has 15 residues. The CDR3 nucleotides read TGTGCCAGCAGCCCCAGCGGGAGAAAATCCTACGAGCAGTACTTC. Translated, it gives CASSPSGRKSYEQYF.

V usage is TRBV5-6 and J usage is TRBJ2-7, with a tentative D call TRBD2 (6 bases). The CDR3 length is 14 residues. V dropped 4 bases and J dropped 3 bases, with 14 bases sitting between them. Germline V gene data show CDR1 as SGHDT and CDR2 as YYEEEE. The CDR3 here is CASSPAGLHYEQYF. The CDR3 region has the DNA TGTGCCAGCAGCCCCGCGGGACTCCACTACGAGCAGTACTTC. The full variable domain, in which reference TRBV5-6 and TRBJ2-7 provide the parts outside the CDR3, is DAGVTQSPTHLIKTRGQQVTLRCSPKSGHDTVSWYQQALGQGPQFIFQYYEEEERQRGNFPDRFSGHQFPNYSSELNVNALLLGDSALYLCASSPAGLHYEQYFGPGTRLTVT.

The chain couples TRBV27 to TRBJ2-3; TRBD1 is a possible D gene (6 bases). V lost 3 bases and J lost 1, with 14 bases in between. Germline CDR1 is MNHEY and CDR2 is SMNVEV (reference sequence). The CDR3 is made up of 16 amino acids. In nucleotides, the CDR3 is TGTGCCAGCAGTTTTTTCAGACAGGCGGGCACAGATACGCAGTATTTT. It encodes CASSFFRQAGTDTQYF.

This chain joins TRBV19 and TRBJ2-7; 9 bases map to TRBD2. The length of the CDR3 is 16 residues. CDR1 LNHDA and CDR2 SQIVND come from the germline V gene (reference sequence). Trimming took 6 bases from V and 0 from J; bases not matched to a gene: 9. The CDR3 DNA reads as TGTGCCAGTAGACCAACTACTAGCGGGTACTCCTACGAGCAGTACTTC. Protein product: CASRPTTSGYSYEQYF. The variable domain in full, with the rest retrieved from reference TRBV19 and TRBJ2-7, is DGGITQSPKYLFRKEGQNVTLSCEQNLNHDAMYWYRQDPGQGLRLIYYSQIVNDFQKGDIAEGYSVSREKKESFPLTVTSAQKNPTAFYLCASRPTTSGYSYEQYFGPGTRLTVT.

The J gene is TRBJ1-3, the V gene TRBV7-9, with D perhaps matching TRBD1 (6 bases). Looked up from germline, CDR1 is SEHNR and CDR2 is FQNEAQ (reference sequence). The CDR3 covers 15 residues. V was clipped by 3 bases and J by 0 bases, with 9 bases between them. The CDR3 DNA reads as TGTGCCAGCAGCTTCGGACAGCTCTCTGGAAACACCATATATTTT. Protein product: CASSFGQLSGNTIYF.

This chain connects TRBV6-5 to TRBJ2-7, with D possibly matching TRBD1 (5 bases). Trimming left V 9 bases short and J 3 bases short, with 18 bases between. This CDR3 has 14 residues. Per germline, CDR1 MNHEY and CDR2 SVGAGI. The CDR3 is CASGDTGQGYEQYF. The CDR3 DNA reads TGTGCCAGTGGCGATACCGGGCAGGGCTACGAGCAGTACTTC.

Points on this clone: The sample holds other DNA sequences that translate to the same CDR3. As DNA, the CDR3 is TGTGCCAGCAGTTACTCCCGGGACAGGGGCTACGAGCAGTACTTC. Amino acid sequence: CASSYSRDRGYEQYF. V and J are TRBV6-5 and TRBJ2-7, with TRBD1 identical over 10 bases. In germline, CDR1 is MNHEY, CDR2 SVGAGI. The CDR3 spans 15 residues. Germline trimming cut 0 bases from V and 3 bases from J; bases unmatched to any gene: 2.

The CDR3 spells CASSIGRQAHEQYF. The CDR3 DNA is TGTGCCAGTAGTATTGGGAGGCAGGCCCACGAGCAGTACTTC. The chain couples TRBV19 to TRBJ2-7; D is possibly TRBD2 (6 bases). Germline V gene data show CDR1 as LNHDA and CDR2 as SQIVND (reference sequence). V lost 3 bases and J lost 5, with 14 bases in between. There are 14 residues in the CDR3.

Points on this clone: Other DNA sequences from this sample encode an identical CDR3 as well. V usage is TRBV7-9 and J usage is TRBJ1-2; the match to TRBD1 covers 9 bases. This CDR3 region has 16 residues. Losses at the gene ends were 7 bases for V and 8 bases for J; bases not matched to a gene: 17. In germline, CDR1 is SEHNR, CDR2 FQNEAQ (reference sequence). The CDR3 is CASNSGTGFSFSGYTF. As DNA, the CDR3 is TGTGCCAGCAACTCCGGGACAGGGTTCTCTTTTAGCGGCTACACCTTC.

The chain carries TRBV29-1 and TRBJ2-3, with TRBD2 matching 8 bases. CDR1 is SQVTM and CDR2 is ANQGSEA in the germline V gene. With V trimmed by 1 base and J by 4 bases, 13 bases remained unmatched. The length of the CDR3 is 17 residues. This CDR3 reads CSVEAPFFAGGADTQYF. The CDR3 DNA reads TGCAGCGTTGAAGCCCCCTTTTTTGCGGGAGGCGCAGATACGCAGTATTTT.

This CDR3 reads CASSARFSGANVLTF. In nucleotides, the CDR3 is TGTGCCAGCAGCGCTCGGTTCTCTGGGGCCAACGTCCTGACTTTC. The chain employs TRBV5-8 and TRBJ2-6; D ambiguous. Deletions cut 4 bases from V and 0 bases from J, with 8 bases between. Germline V CDR1 and CDR2: SGHTS, YDEGEE. The CDR3 has 15 amino acids.

The chain joins TRBV5-1 to TRBJ2-7; the D gene is possibly TRBD1 (5 bases). V was trimmed by 2 bases and J by 5 bases, leaving 14 bases between them. The V gene's germline CDR1 is SGHRS and CDR2 YFSETQ. The CDR3 contains 14 residues. CDR3 DNA: TGCGCCAGCAGCTTAACCCAGGGTTTCCACGAGCAGTACTTC. This gives the protein CASSLTQGFHEQYF.

This clone was counted only a few times. The CDR3 DNA is TGTGCCAGCAAGGAAGGGGGCGGCTATGGCTACACCTTC. Protein product: CASKEGGGYGYTF. The V gene is TRBV7-9, the J gene TRBJ1-2; 7 bases line up with TRBD1. The germline V gene encodes CDR1 SEHNR and CDR2 FQNEAQ (reference sequence). The V segment lost 7 bases and the J segment 4 bases; nucleotides outside the gene matches: 6. The CDR3 totals 13 residues.

This chain connects TRBV21-1 to TRBJ2-3; the table calls TRBD2, which could not be checked here. TRBV21-1 is an annotated pseudogene. The length of the CDR3 is 16 residues. Here the CDR3 reads CASSKTGGASTDTQYF. In DNA form, the CDR3 reads TGTGCCAGCAGCAAAACTGGCGGGGCCTCCACAGATACGCAGTATTTT.

The chain combines TRBV27 with TRBJ2-6; a weak D match, TRBD1 (6 bases). Germline V CDR1 and CDR2: MNHEY, SMNVEV (reference sequence). V dropped 3 bases and J dropped 2 bases, with 11 bases sitting between them. This CDR3 spans 16 amino acids. The CDR3 is CASSLVPGAGANVLTF. The CDR3 DNA follows: TGTGCCAGCAGTTTGGTCCCAGGGGCTGGGGCCAACGTCCTGACTTTC.

The CDR3 DNA follows: TGTGCCAGCAGCCGACAGGGGACGGGCGAGCAGTACTTC. This gives the protein CASSRQGTGEQYF. The chain joins TRBV7-3 to TRBJ2-7, with TRBD1 matching 8 bases. Germline assignment: CDR1 SGHTA and CDR2 FQGTGA. This CDR3 region has 13 residues. The V gene end was trimmed by 5 bases and the J gene end by 6 bases; junction bases not matched to a gene: 6.

A few counts support this clone. This chain links TRBV9 with TRBJ2-2, with 7 bases lining up with TRBD2. The J segment lost 1 base and the V segment lost 0 bases, leaving 6 bases of the junction unmatched. Germline V gene data show CDR1 as SGDLS and CDR2 as YYNGEE. The CDR3 length is 17 residues. The CDR3: CASSVGAGLLNTGELFF. The CDR3 nucleotides are TGTGCCAGCAGCGTAGGAGCGGGACTCCTGAACACCGGGGAGCTGTTTTTT.

This chain links TRBV9 with TRBJ2-3; 8 bases align to TRBD2. Germline V lookup: CDR1 SGDLS, CDR2 YYNGEE. CDR3 size: 14 residues. Trimming cost V 3 bases and J 2 bases; bases outside gene matches: 2. The CDR3 DNA reads as TGTGCCAGCAGCGAAGCGGGAGCCACAGATACGCAGTATTTT. Its protein is CASSEAGATDTQYF.

The chain couples TRBV29-1 to TRBJ1-1; D gene unclear. CDR3 length equals 12 residues. V was trimmed by 6 bases and J by 2 bases, leaving 10 bases between them. Germline CDR1 reads SQVTM; CDR2 reads ANQGSEA. DNA for the CDR3: TGCAGCGTCGCTACGGGTAACACTGAAGCTTTCTTT. Translated, it gives CSVATGNTEAFF.

The chain recombines TRBV28 with TRBJ2-1; 12 bases match TRBD2. Losses at the gene ends were 3 bases for V and 7 bases for J; bases not matched to a gene: 1. The germline V gene has CDR1 MDHEN and CDR2 SYDVKM. The CDR3 loop spans 14 amino acids. The CDR3 protein is CASSFTSGRNEQFF. CDR3 bases: TGTGCCAGCAGTTTCACTAGCGGGAGGAATGAGCAGTTCTTC.